These T cell receptor beta chains were read from a single sample in a study of cytomegalovirus exposure and HLA in healthy donors. Profiled with immunoSEQ multiplex PCR; TCRdb holds only in-frame clones, not every one. The sample includes tens of thousands of clones, 65% to 85% of them seen just once. The sequenced sample consisted of PBMCs. The source of these receptors is a man aged 50-59 years in good health and CMV-seronegative. The CDR3 runs from the conserved cysteine through the conserved F or W.

V gene	CDR3 protein
TRBV5-1	CASSLQASGNNEQFF
TRBV7-3	CASSLIGTSGRSWEQYF
TRBV5-1	CASSLFGGRDTEAFF
TRBV11-2	CASTPGRGLDEKLFF
TRBV2	CASNNGFYNEQFF
TRBV30	CAWSLRGGSGYTF
TRBV28	CASSLQGPEQYF
TRBV7-3	CASSPTGQVTGELFF
TRBV7-9	CASSPLASMADTQYF
TRBV28	CASRITRTGKLFF
TRBV7-2	CASSPGQLSTFANEKLFF
TRBV30	CACHPKTRELADTQYF
TRBV5-4	CASSSGGGGGNTIYF
TRBV7-2	CASSLVQAMSGNTIYF
TRBV19	CASSIAVGWNPFF
TRBV9	CASSLTTGGAYYGYTF
TRBV28	CASSPAIQGASPLYEQYF
TRBV28	CASSIPNLRQHF
TRBV19	CASSIGTGSYEQYF
TRBV7-2	CASSVQGPGANVLTF
TRBV7-2	CASSYDSYNEQFF
TRBV10-2	CASRVTEGDYGYTF
TRBV6-1	CASTEQGLGYTF
TRBV11-3	CASSLDSGELFF
TRBV4-3	CASSQEMNRVGEQFF
TRBV19	CASPPPAGLICAKNIQYF
TRBV7-6	CASSLELSGSDSGANVLTF
TRBV6-5	CASRAGSYEQYF
TRBV27	CASSLMSPQDSNQPQHF
TRBV5-4	CASSHGDRDEQYF
TRBV10-1	CASSESTLGRDQPQHF
TRBV28	CASSSLEAFF
TRBV28	CASSYPPQGYNEKLFF
TRBV6-1	CASLAGTGGNGYTF
TRBV19	CASSIISRDRGALNTEAFF
TRBV10-1	CASTLNRDRGGRGNQPQHF
TRBV27	CASSFRGGPYGYTF
TRBV27	CASSFRSQETQYF
TRBV4-3	CASSQGGGPYEQYF
TRBV7-9	CSSSGQGGNQPQHF
TRBV9	CASSAQPVQGAGELFF
TRBV28	CASSPPGGGYGYTF
TRBV19	CASSTGLAAAYEQYF
TRBV6-5	CASSYGLAGAYEQYF
TRBV2	CASSQLAGGSSEQFF
TRBV7-2	CASSLGGRLAGGSEQFF
TRBV29-1	CSVGLAGREQFF
TRBV19	CASSTQGAFPNYGYTF
TRBV18	CASSPPSGNTGELFF